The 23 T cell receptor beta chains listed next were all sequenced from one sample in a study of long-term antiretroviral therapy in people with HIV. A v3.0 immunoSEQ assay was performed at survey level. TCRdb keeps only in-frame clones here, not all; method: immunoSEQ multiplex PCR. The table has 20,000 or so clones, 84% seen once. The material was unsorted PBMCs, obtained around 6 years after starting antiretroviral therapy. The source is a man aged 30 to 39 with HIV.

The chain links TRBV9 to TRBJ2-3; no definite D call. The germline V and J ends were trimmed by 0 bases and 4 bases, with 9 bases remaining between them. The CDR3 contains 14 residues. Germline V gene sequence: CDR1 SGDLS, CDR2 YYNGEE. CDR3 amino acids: CASSVVGFADTQYF. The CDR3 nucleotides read TGTGCCAGCAGCGTAGTTGGGTTTGCAGATACGCAGTATTTT. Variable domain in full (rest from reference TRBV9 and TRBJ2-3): DSGVTQTPKHLITATGQRVTLRCSPRSGDLSVYWYQQSLDQGLQFLIQYYNGEERAKGNILERFSAQQFPDLHSELNLSSLELGDSALYFCASSVVGFADTQYFGPGTRLTVL.

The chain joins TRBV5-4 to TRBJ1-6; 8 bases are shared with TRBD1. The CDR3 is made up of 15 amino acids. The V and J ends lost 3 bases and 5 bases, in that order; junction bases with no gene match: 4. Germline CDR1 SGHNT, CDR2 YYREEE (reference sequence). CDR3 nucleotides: TGTGCCAGCAGCTCAGACAGGGGCCATAATTCACCCCTCCACTTT. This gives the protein CASSSDRGHNSPLHF.

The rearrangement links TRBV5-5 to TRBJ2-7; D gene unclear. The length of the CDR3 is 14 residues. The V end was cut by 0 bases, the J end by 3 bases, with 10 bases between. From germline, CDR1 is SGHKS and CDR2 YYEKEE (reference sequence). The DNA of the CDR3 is TGTGCCAGCAGCTTGGATATCAGCTACTACGAGCAGTACTTC. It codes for CASSLDISYYEQYF.

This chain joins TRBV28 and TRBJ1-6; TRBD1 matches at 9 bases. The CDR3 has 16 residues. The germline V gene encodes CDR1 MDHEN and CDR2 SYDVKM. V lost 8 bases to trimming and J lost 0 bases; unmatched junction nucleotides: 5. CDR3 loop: CASPGQGGSYNSPLHF. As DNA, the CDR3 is TGTGCCAGCCCGGGACAGGGTGGCTCCTATAATTCACCCCTCCACTTT.

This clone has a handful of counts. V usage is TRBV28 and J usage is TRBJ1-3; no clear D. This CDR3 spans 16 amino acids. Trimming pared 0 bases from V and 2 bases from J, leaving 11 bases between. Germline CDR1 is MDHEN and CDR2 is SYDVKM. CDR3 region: CASSLWQVGPGNTIYF. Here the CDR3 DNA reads TGTGCCAGCAGTTTATGGCAGGTGGGCCCTGGAAACACCATATATTTT.

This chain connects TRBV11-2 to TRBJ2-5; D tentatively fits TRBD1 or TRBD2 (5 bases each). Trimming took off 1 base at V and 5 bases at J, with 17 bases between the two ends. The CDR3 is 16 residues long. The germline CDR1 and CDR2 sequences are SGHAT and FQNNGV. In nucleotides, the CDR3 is TGTGCCAGCAGCTTAGGAAAAATTCCGGGGCGGGAGACCCAGTACTTC. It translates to CASSLGKIPGRETQYF. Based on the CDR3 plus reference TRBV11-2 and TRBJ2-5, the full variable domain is EAGVAQSPRYKIIEKRQSVAFWCNPISGHATLYWYQQILGQGPKLLIQFQNNGVVDDSQLPKDRFSAERLKGVDSTLKIQPAKLEDSAVYLCASSLGKIPGRETQYFGPGTRLLVL.

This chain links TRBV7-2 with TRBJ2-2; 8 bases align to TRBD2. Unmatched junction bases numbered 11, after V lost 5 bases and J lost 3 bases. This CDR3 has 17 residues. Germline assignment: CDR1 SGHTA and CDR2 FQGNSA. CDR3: CASSPRATSADTGELFF. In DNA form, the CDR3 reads TGTGCCAGCAGCCCCCGAGCGACTAGCGCGGACACCGGGGAGCTGTTTTTT.

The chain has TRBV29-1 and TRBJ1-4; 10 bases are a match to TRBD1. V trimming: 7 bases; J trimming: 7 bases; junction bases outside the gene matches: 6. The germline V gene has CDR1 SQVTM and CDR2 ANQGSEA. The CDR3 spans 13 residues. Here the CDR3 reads CSALGQGREKLFF. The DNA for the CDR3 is TGCAGCGCCCTGGGACAGGGGCGTGAAAAACTGTTTTTT.

The CDR3 region has the DNA TGTGCCAGCTCACCCTTAGGGACGGGAAGTGAAAAACTGTTTTTT. It codes for CASSPLGTGSEKLFF. V gene TRBV18 combines with J gene TRBJ1-4, with D maybe TRBD1 (5 bases). Trimming pared 3 bases from V and 7 bases from J, leaving 15 bases between. Germline loops: CDR1 KGHSH, CDR2 LQKENI. This CDR3 has 15 residues.

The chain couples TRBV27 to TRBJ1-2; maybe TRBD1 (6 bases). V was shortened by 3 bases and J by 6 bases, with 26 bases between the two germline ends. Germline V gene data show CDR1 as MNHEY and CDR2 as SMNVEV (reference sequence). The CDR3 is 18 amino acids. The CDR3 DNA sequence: TGTGCCAGCAGTTTTAGGGGGACGGGGCATTTCCTATCGCATGGCTACACCTTC. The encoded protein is CASSFRGTGHFLSHGYTF.

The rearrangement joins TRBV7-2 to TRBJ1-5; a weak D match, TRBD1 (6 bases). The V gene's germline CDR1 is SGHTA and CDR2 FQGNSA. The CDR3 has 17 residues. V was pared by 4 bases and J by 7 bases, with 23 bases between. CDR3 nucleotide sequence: TGTGCCAGCAGCTCCAACCGGGGCCCTGACAGGTCGCAGCCCCAGCATTTT. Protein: CASSSNRGPDRSQPQHF.

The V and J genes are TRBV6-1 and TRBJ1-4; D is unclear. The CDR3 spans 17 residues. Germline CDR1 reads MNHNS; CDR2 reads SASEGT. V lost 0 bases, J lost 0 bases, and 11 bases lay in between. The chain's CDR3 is CASSEAADGATNEKLFF. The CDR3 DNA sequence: TGTGCCAGCAGTGAAGCGGCGGACGGGGCAACTAATGAAAAACTGTTTTTT.

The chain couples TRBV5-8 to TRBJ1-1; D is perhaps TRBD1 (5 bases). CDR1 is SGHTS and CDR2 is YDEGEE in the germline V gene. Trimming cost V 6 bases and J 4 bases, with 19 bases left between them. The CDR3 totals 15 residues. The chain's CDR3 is CASILRGLGGTEAFF. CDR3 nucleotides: TGTGCCAGCATCCTCAGAGGGTTGGGGGGCACTGAAGCTTTCTTT.

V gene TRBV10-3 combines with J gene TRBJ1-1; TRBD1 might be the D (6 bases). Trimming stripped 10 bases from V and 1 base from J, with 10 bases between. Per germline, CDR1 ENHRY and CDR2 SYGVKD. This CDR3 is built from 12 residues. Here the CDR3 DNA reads TGTGCCACCGGACAGCCGAACACTGAAGCTTTCTTT. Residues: CATGQPNTEAFF.

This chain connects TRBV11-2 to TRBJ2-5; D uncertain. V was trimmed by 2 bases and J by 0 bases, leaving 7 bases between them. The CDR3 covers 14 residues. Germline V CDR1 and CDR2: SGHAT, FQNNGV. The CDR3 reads CASSLIGYQETQYF. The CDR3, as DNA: TGTGCCAGCAGCTTAATAGGGTACCAAGAGACCCAGTACTTC. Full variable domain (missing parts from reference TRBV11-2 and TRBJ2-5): EAGVAQSPRYKIIEKRQSVAFWCNPISGHATLYWYQQILGQGPKLLIQFQNNGVVDDSQLPKDRFSAERLKGVDSTLKIQPAKLEDSAVYLCASSLIGYQETQYFGPGTRLLVL.

The CDR3: CASSKDPSGGSSYEQYF. The CDR3 nucleotides read TGTGCCAGCAGCAAAGACCCTAGCGGGGGGTCCTCCTACGAGCAGTACTTC. This chain joins TRBV21-1 and TRBJ2-7; TRBD2 is the table's D call and was not checked against the DNA. TRBV21-1 is described as a pseudogene. The CDR3 extends over 17 amino acids.

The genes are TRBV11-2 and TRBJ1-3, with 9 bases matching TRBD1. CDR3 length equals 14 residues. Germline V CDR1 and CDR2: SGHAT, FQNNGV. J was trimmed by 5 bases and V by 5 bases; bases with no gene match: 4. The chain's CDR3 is CASSPGTGRNTIYF. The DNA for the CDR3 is TGTGCCAGCAGCCCAGGGACAGGGAGAAACACCATATATTTT.

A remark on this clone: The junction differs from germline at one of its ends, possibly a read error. As DNA, the CDR3 is TGTGCCAACAGCTCCAGCGTCCGTACAGATACGCAGTATTTT. Translation gives CANSSSVRTDTQYF. The chain is built from TRBV7-6 and TRBJ2-3; no clear D gene. Looked up from germline, CDR1 is SGHVS and CDR2 is FNYEAQ. This CDR3 is built from 14 residues.

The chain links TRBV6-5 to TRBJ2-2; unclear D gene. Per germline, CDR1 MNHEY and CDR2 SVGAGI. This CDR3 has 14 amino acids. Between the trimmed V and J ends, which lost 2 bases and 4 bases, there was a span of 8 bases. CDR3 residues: CASSYVSATGELFF. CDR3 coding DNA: TGTGCCAGCAGTTACGTCTCCGCCACCGGGGAGCTGTTTTTT.

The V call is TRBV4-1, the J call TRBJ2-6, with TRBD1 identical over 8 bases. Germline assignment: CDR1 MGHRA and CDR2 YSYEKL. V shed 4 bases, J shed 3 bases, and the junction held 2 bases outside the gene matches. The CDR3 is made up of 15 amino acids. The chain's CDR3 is CASSPQGGGANVLTF. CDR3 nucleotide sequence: TGCGCCAGCAGCCCACAGGGGGGTGGGGCCAACGTCCTGACTTTC.

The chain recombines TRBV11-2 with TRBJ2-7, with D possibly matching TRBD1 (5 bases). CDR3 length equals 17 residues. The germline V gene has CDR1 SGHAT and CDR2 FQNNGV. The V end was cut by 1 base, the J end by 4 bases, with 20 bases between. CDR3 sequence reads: CASSLVARASMFYEQYF. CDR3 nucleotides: TGTGCCAGCAGCTTAGTGGCCAGGGCCTCCATGTTTTACGAGCAGTACTTC.

The CDR3 protein is CASSDSEAGNTEAFF. Written as DNA, the CDR3 is TGTGCCAGCAGTGACTCTGAAGCGGGGAACACTGAAGCTTTCTTT. The V call is TRBV6-4, the J call TRBJ1-1; unclear D gene. V lost 0 bases and J lost 1, with 9 bases in between. This CDR3 has 15 amino acids. Germline values: CDR1 MRHNA, CDR2 SNTAGT.

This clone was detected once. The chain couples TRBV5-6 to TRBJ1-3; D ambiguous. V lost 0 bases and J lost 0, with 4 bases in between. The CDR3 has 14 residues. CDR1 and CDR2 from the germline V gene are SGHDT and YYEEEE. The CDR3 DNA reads TGTGCCAGCAGCTTGGTTCTCTCTGGAAACACCATATATTTT. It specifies CASSLVLSGNTIYF.